This is a list of T cell receptor beta chains from one sample in a study of cytomegalovirus exposure and HLA in healthy donors. Profiled with immunoSEQ multiplex PCR; TCRdb holds only in-frame clones, not every one. The sample has more than 90,000 clones, under 85% seen once. The specimen sequenced was PBMCs. These TCRs come from a man aged 35-49 years in good health and CMV-seronegative. CDR3s include the opening cysteine and the closing phenylalanine or tryptophan. The D gene is left open where the match is weak. Not all rows give a size; the values are once, few, many and, for expanded clones, a class.

d_gene	v_gene	abundance	j_gene	CDR3aa	CDR3nt
.	TRBV11-2	.	TRBJ2-1	CASSRRVIYEQFF	TGTGCCAGCAGCCGTCGAGTTATATATGAGCAGTTCTTC
.	TRBV28	.	TRBJ2-7	CATKDSYEQYF	TGTGCCACCAAAGACAGCTACGAGCAGTACTTC
.	TRBV15	.	TRBJ2-3	CATSRATQVSGDTQYF	TGTGCCACCAGCAGAGCGACACAGGTTTCAGGCGATACGCAGTATTTT
TRBD2	TRBV27	.	TRBJ2-1	CASSLSGTSNEQFF	TGTGCCAGCAGTTTATCTGGGACTAGCAATGAGCAGTTCTTC
TRBD1	TRBV4-1	.	TRBJ2-3	CASSQEWDRGTDTQYF	TGCGCCAGCAGCCAAGAGTGGGACAGGGGCACAGATACGCAGTATTTT
.	TRBV18	.	TRBJ1-1	CASSPLNGARDSEAFF	TGTGCCAGCTCACCATTGAATGGGGCCCGAGATTCTGAAGCTTTCTTT
.	TRBV13	.	TRBJ2-3	CASSSTGTDTQYF	TGTGCCAGCAGCTCGACAGGCACAGATACGCAGTATTTT
.	TRBV5-1	once	TRBJ2-7	CASSLGGFRGYEQYF	TGCGCCAGCAGCTTGGGGGGGTTCAGGGGATACGAGCAGTACTTC
.	TRBV5-3	.	TRBJ1-2	CARSPRAAAYGYTF	TGTGCCAGAAGCCCGCGGGCGGCCGCCTATGGCTACACCTTC
TRBD1	TRBV30	.	TRBJ1-1	CAWSRQGITEAFF	TGTGCCTGGAGTAGACAGGGGATCACTGAAGCTTTCTTT
TRBD2	TRBV18	.	TRBJ2-1	CASSPGLAGGDEQFF	TGTGCCAGCTCACCGGGACTAGCGGGGGGAGATGAGCAGTTCTTC
TRBD1	TRBV5-1	.	TRBJ1-4	CASSLTTGGTNEKLFF	TGCGCCAGCAGCTTGACTACAGGGGGAACTAATGAAAAACTGTTTTTT
.	TRBV6-5	.	TRBJ2-7	CASNRGGSSIEQYF	TGTGCCAGCAACCGAGGGGGAAGTTCGATCGAGCAGTACTTC
.	TRBV19	.	TRBJ1-1	CASSTTRLGANTEAFF	TGTGCCAGTAGTACCACCAGGCTGGGGGCGAACACTGAAGCTTTCTTT
TRBD2	TRBV5-1	.	TRBJ2-1	CASSPLGGGAYNEQFF	TGCGCCAGCAGCCCCCTTGGCGGGGGGGCCTACAATGAGCAGTTCTTC
TRBD1	TRBV6-5	.	TRBJ2-7	CASSYGQGAPYEQYF	TGTGCCAGCAGTTACGGGCAGGGGGCCCCCTACGAGCAGTACTTC
TRBD2	TRBV5-6	.	TRBJ2-2	CASSSTSGVVGELFF	TGTGCCAGCAGCAGTACTAGCGGGGTGGTCGGGGAGCTGTTTTTT
.	TRBV28	.	TRBJ1-5	CASSASGRPQHF	TGTGCCAGCAGTGCGTCGGGTCGGCCCCAGCATTTT
TRBD2	TRBV9	.	TRBJ2-7	CASSPRGGLYTYEQYF	TGTGCCAGCAGCCCCCGGGGGGGGTTATATACCTACGAGCAGTACTTC
TRBD1	TRBV23-1	.	TRBJ1-1	CASSQVGTDNTEAFF	TGCGCCAGCAGTCAAGTTGGGACAGATAACACTGAAGCTTTCTTT
TRBD1	TRBV5-1	.	TRBJ2-7	CASSLGDRGGYKQYF	TGCGCCAGCAGCTTGGGGGACAGGGGGGGCTACAAGCAGTACTTC
TRBD1	TRBV6-5	few	TRBJ1-2	CASSLAQGLGYGYTF	TGTGCCAGCAGTCTTGCACAGGGGTTGGGCTATGGCTACACCTTC
.	TRBV6-5	.	TRBJ1-2	CASSPTPDTYGYTF	TGTGCCAGCAGTCCCACCCCGGACACTTATGGCTACACCTTC
.	TRBV6-1	.	TRBJ2-5	CASSEIKWAGETQYF	TGTGCCAGCAGTGAAATAAAGTGGGCAGGGGAGACCCAGTACTTC
.	TRBV27	.	TRBJ2-6	CASSFLQGSGANVLTF	TGTGCCAGCAGTTTCCTGCAGGGATCTGGGGCCAACGTCCTGACTTTC
TRBD2	TRBV4-3	.	TRBJ2-3	CASSQGTASGRSDTQYF	TGCGCCAGCAGCCAAGGAACCGCTAGCGGGAGATCAGATACGCAGTATTTT
.	TRBV14	few	TRBJ1-4	CASSQALGGGESLFF	TGTGCCAGCAGCCAAGCCCTCGGGGGTGGCGAGAGTTTGTTTTTT
TRBD2	TRBV6-4	.	TRBJ2-1	CATRVSGNNEQFF	TGTGCCACCCGCGTTAGCGGGAACAATGAGCAGTTCTTC
TRBD1	TRBV7-9	.	TRBJ2-7	CASSFPGTGAYEQYF	TGTGCCAGCAGCTTCCCCGGGACAGGGGCCTACGAGCAGTACTTC
.	TRBV9	few	TRBJ2-5	CASSPYPGGPRETQYF	TGTGCCAGCAGCCCCTACCCGGGCGGGCCTCGGGAGACCCAGTACTTC
TRBD1	TRBV9	.	TRBJ1-2	CASRGTANYGYTF	TGTGCCAGCAGAGGGACAGCGAACTATGGCTACACCTTC
.	TRBV5-5	.	TRBJ2-7	CASSLGRSYEQYF	TGTGCCAGCAGCTTGGGCAGGTCCTACGAGCAGTACTTC
.	TRBV18	.	TRBJ1-2	CASSPQSGDGYTF	TGTGCCAGCTCACCACAATCAGGGGATGGCTACACCTTC
.	TRBV29-1	.	TRBJ1-1	CSVQGTEAFF	TGCAGCGTTCAGGGCACTGAAGCTTTCTTT
TRBD1	TRBV5-5	.	TRBJ2-7	CASSPRVLGTGAYYEQYF	TGTGCCAGCAGCCCGCGAGTTTTGGGGACAGGGGCCTACTACGAGCAGTACTTC
TRBD2	TRBV14	.	TRBJ2-5	CASSQDLPSGIETQYF	TGTGCCAGCAGCCAAGATCTGCCTAGCGGGATCGAGACCCAGTACTTC
TRBD1	TRBV10-3	.	TRBJ2-2	CAIRPGQGRTGELFF	TGTGCCATCAGACCAGGACAGGGTAGGACCGGGGAGCTGTTTTTT
.	TRBV10-3	.	TRBJ1-2	CAISGTDNYGYTF	TGTGCCATCAGTGGGACAGATAACTATGGCTACACCTTC
.	TRBV19	.	TRBJ2-1	CASSPLRGGRNEQFF	TGTGCCAGTAGCCCCTTGCGGGGCGGACGGAATGAGCAGTTCTTC
TRBD1	TRBV7-2	once	TRBJ2-5	CASSQAGGLRETQYF	TGTGCCAGCAGCCAAGCAGGGGGCCTTAGAGAGACCCAGTACTTC
.	TRBV11-2	.	TRBJ2-7	CASSLARYEQYF	TGTGCCAGCAGCTTAGCTAGGTACGAGCAGTACTTC
TRBD1	TRBV28	.	TRBJ1-2	CASRPGTANYGYTF	TGTGCCAGCAGACCCGGGACAGCAAACTATGGCTACACCTTC
TRBD1	TRBV4-3	.	TRBJ2-3	CASSQVRASRQGSDTQYF	TGCGCCAGCAGCCAAGTACGGGCCTCTAGACAGGGTTCAGATACGCAGTATTTT
TRBD2	TRBV4-3	.	TRBJ2-1	CASSQVPPGGAGGGDEQFF	TGCGCCAGCAGCCAAGTTCCCCCTGGGGGAGCGGGAGGCGGGGATGAGCAGTTCTTC
TRBD2	TRBV6-5	.	TRBJ2-3	CASGGVSTDTQYF	TGTGCCAGCGGGGGGGTATCCACAGATACGCAGTATTTT
TRBD1	TRBV30	.	TRBJ1-2	CAWLGGNGYYGYTF	TGTGCCTGGCTAGGGGGCAATGGTTACTATGGCTACACCTTC
TRBD2	TRBV28	.	TRBJ2-1	CASSLYSGGGNEQFF	TGTGCCAGCAGTTTATATTCGGGAGGGGGGAATGAGCAGTTCTTC
.	TRBV25-1	.	TRBJ1-6	CASSDFDSSYNSPLHF	TGTGCCAGCAGTGATTTCGACAGCTCCTATAATTCACCCCTCCACTTT
.	TRBV20-1	.	TRBJ1-3	CSASVGPGVHF	TGCAGTGCTAGCGTGGGACCAGGGGTACATTTT
TRBD2	TRBV2	.	TRBJ2-7	CASSGGDTGIYEQYF	TGTGCCAGCAGCGGGGGGGACACAGGCATCTACGAGCAGTACTTC